Shown below are 32 T cell receptor beta chains from a single sample sequenced in a study of T cells in Graves' hyperthyroidism and ophthalmopathy (dated by TCRdb to between 2018 and 2021). The method was multiplex PCR. The sample was run on an Illumina HiSeq 2000. Amplification of TCR beta CDR3 regions was carried out from RNA transcripts. For the first round of RT-PCR on the TCR CDR3, the HTBI primer set was used together with the Qiagen OneStep RT-PCR kit. The public reads were reprocessed in TCRdb via fastp at Q25 and MiXCR, keeping in-frame beta chains. Entries that share a CDR3 protein sequence are merged under the most common genes and DNA. This sample is represented by hundreds of thousands of distinct CDR3 sequences; roughly 14% of them were singletons. Roughly 13% of the sample is taken by the ten largest. The sequenced sample consisted of blood. All receptors derive from a young woman with Graves' hyperthyroidism.

The sample holds many counts of this clonotype. This chain joins TRBV28 and TRBJ2-5, with 7 bases aligning to TRBD2. The V segment lost 7 bases and the J segment 5 bases; nucleotides outside the gene matches: 10. The CDR3 length is 14 residues. CDR1 and CDR2 (germline): MDHEN, SYDVKM. CDR3 region: CASTFPTAGETQYF. The CDR3 nucleotides read TGTGCCAGCACATTCCCCACAGCGGGGGAGACCCAGTACTTC.

This clonotype was detected many times. The chain carries TRBV7-2 and TRBJ2-5; D gene uncertain. Germline CDR1 SGHTA, CDR2 FQGNSA. The CDR3 is made up of 14 amino acids. Trimming shortened V by 4 bases and J by 2 bases, and 11 bases separated the two germline ends. CDR3 coding DNA: TGTGCCAGCAGCTCCTATTCGAATCAAGAGACCCAGTACTTC. It encodes CASSSYSNQETQYF.

For this clonotype: A much more abundant neighbour one base away suggests this may be a read error. The chain employs TRBV20-1 and TRBJ1-5; no reliable D call. Between the trimmed V and J ends, which lost 6 bases and 10 bases, there was a span of 16 bases. The CDR3 is 12 amino acids. Germline V lookup: CDR1 DFQATT, CDR2 SNEGSKA (reference sequence). For the CDR3, the DNA is TGCAGTGCCGACGACGAGCTAGGCCCCCAGCATTTT. It specifies CSADDELGPQHF.

The genes are TRBV5-1 and TRBJ2-7; 9 bases align to TRBD2. V trimming: 4 bases; J trimming: 3 bases; junction bases outside the gene matches: 5. Germline CDR1 reads SGHRS; CDR2 reads YFSETQ. The CDR3 loop spans 14 amino acids. The CDR3 here is CASSVSGRSYEQYF. The CDR3 DNA is TGCGCCAGCAGCGTTAGCGGGAGAAGCTACGAGCAGTACTTC. Full variable domain (rest looked up from reference TRBV5-1 and TRBJ2-7): KAGVTQTPRYLIKTRGQQVTLSCSPISGHRSVSWYQQTPGQGLQFLFEYFSETQRNKGNFPGRFSGRQFSNSRSEMNVSTLELGDSALYLCASSVSGRSYEQYFGPGTRLTVT.

This clonotype was recorded many times. The chain combines TRBV6-1 with TRBJ1-6; 12 positions agree with TRBD1. Germline V lookup: CDR1 MNHNS, CDR2 SASEGT. This CDR3 spans 18 amino acids. Trimming removed 6 bases from V and 5 bases from J; junction bases left unmatched: 11. CDR3 DNA: TGTGCCAGCAGATCACCCGGGACAGGGGGCGCGAATAATTCACCCCTCCACTTT. It is translated as CASRSPGTGGANNSPLHF.

This chain connects TRBV18 to TRBJ1-3, with D possibly TRBD1 on 5 matching bases. Germline CDR1 and CDR2: KGHSH and LQKENI. CDR3 length: 15 residues. Between the trimmed V and J ends, which lost 1 base and 2 bases, there was a span of 9 bases. The CDR3 bases are TGTGCCAGCTCACCACGGCCGGGGGCTGGAAACACCATATATTTT. Translation gives CASSPRPGAGNTIYF.

This clonotype came up a few times. The chain uses TRBV5-5 and TRBJ2-7; 8 bases are shared with TRBD2. The CDR3 extends over 15 amino acids. CDR1 and CDR2 (germline): SGHKS, YYEKEE (reference sequence). With 4 bases clipped from V and 3 bases from J, the junction kept 9 bases outside the gene matches. This CDR3 is CASSLRTGLGYEQYF. CDR3 coding DNA: TGTGCCAGCAGCCTACGCACGGGACTAGGCTACGAGCAGTACTTC.

The genes are TRBV28 and TRBJ2-7; D remains unclear. The V and J ends lost 3 bases and 5 bases respectively, with 14 bases between them. CDR1 is MDHEN and CDR2 is SYDVKM in the germline V gene. This CDR3 region has 14 residues. CDR3 amino acids: CASSFDRARDEQYF. For the CDR3, the DNA is TGTGCCAGCAGTTTCGATAGGGCCCGGGACGAGCAGTACTTC.

This clonotype was counted a few times. The V gene is TRBV6-1, the J gene TRBJ1-2, with TRBD1 matching 8 bases. The CDR3 runs to 12 residues. Per the germline V gene, CDR1 is MNHNS and CDR2 is SASEGT. V shed 5 bases, J shed 9 bases, and the junction held 5 bases outside the gene matches. CDR3 DNA: TGTGCCAGCAGTCAGCGACAGGGGCGCTACACCTTC. It is translated as CASSQRQGRYTF.

V and J are TRBV19 and TRBJ1-3, with 7 bases lining up with TRBD1. The CDR3 spans 17 residues. J was trimmed by 0 bases and V by 6 bases; bases with no gene match: 11. Germline values: CDR1 LNHDA, CDR2 SQIVND (reference sequence). The CDR3 DNA follows: TGTGCCAGTAGCCTAAAGCCGGGACAGATCTCTGGAAACACCATATATTTT. Its protein is CASSLKPGQISGNTIYF.

The gene calls are TRBV29-1 and TRBJ1-5; no definite D call. The V end lost 6 bases, the J end lost 7 bases, and 16 bases lay between the germline ends. This CDR3 contains 13 residues. Germline V gene data show CDR1 as SQVTM and CDR2 as ANQGSEA. The CDR3 DNA is TGCAGCGTCGGGTGGGGTAGGAACCAGCCCCAGCATTTT. Residues: CSVGWGRNQPQHF.

This chain connects TRBV19 to TRBJ2-3, with D hard to call. V lost 5 bases, J lost 4 bases, and 10 bases lay in between. CDR1 and CDR2 from the germline V gene are LNHDA and SQIVND (reference sequence). The CDR3 consists of 13 residues. CDR3 protein: CASSASPADTQYF. In nucleotides, the CDR3 is TGTGCCAGTAGTGCCTCCCCCGCAGATACGCAGTATTTT.

The chain joins TRBV27 to TRBJ2-7; unclear D gene. This CDR3 is 16 amino acids long. The germline V gene encodes CDR1 MNHEY and CDR2 SMNVEV (reference sequence). The V end lost 0 bases, the J end lost 0 bases, and 12 bases lay between the germline ends. CDR3 loop: CASSLSGRIISYEQYF. As DNA, the CDR3 is TGTGCCAGCAGTTTATCGGGCAGAATTATCTCCTACGAGCAGTACTTC.

This clonotype was seen at least ten times. The rearrangement links TRBV7-9 to TRBJ1-6; tentative D call: TRBD1 (5 bases). V lost 3 bases and J lost 7, with 13 bases in between. Germline lookup yields CDR1 SEHNR and CDR2 FQNEAQ (reference sequence). This CDR3 is 15 amino acids long. The CDR3 DNA reads as TGTGCCAGCAGCTTGGAGGGGTCTGGGAATTCACCCCTCCACTTT. It specifies CASSLEGSGNSPLHF.

This clonotype was seen ten or more times. The chain carries TRBV20-1 and TRBJ2-5; D call uncertain. The CDR3 sequence is 15 residues long. The V end lost 1 base, the J end lost 2 bases, and 14 bases lay between the germline ends. Germline CDR1 is DFQATT and CDR2 is SNEGSKA (reference sequence). The CDR3 bases are TGCAGTGCTAGAGGGTCGGATAGGGCTCAAGAGACCCAGTACTTC. Protein: CSARGSDRAQETQYF.

There are a few counts of this clonotype. The rearrangement joins TRBV7-9 to TRBJ2-1; TRBD2 matches at 13 bases. Germline V lookup: CDR1 SEHNR, CDR2 FQNEAQ (reference sequence). Trimming cost V 5 bases and J 8 bases; bases outside gene matches: 15. CDR3 length equals 18 residues. The CDR3 DNA reads TGTGCCAGCAGCCCGAGATCTCAGACTAGCGGGAGGTTGGATGAGCAGTTCTTC. Translation: CASSPRSQTSGRLDEQFF.

This clonotype occurred many times. The rearrangement links TRBV2 to TRBJ2-1, with D unresolved. The V end lost 4 bases, the J end lost 4 bases, and 2 bases lay between the germline ends. In germline, CDR1 is SNHLY, CDR2 FYNNEI. This CDR3 comprises 11 residues. The CDR3 coding sequence is TGTGCCAGCAGTGCTTACAATGAGCAGTTCTTC. It translates to CASSAYNEQFF.

The chain carries TRBV11-1 and TRBJ1-3; 7 bases match TRBD1. Germline V CDR1 and CDR2: SGHAT, FQDESV (reference sequence). This CDR3 spans 19 amino acids. The junction had 18 bases not matched to a gene; V was cut back by 3 bases and J by 4 bases. The CDR3 DNA reads TGTGCCAGCAGCTTTTCCGGGACAGCACTTCCTTTCTCGGGAAACACCATATATTTT. Protein sequence: CASSFSGTALPFSGNTIYF.

This clonotype showed up many times. The CDR3 DNA sequence: TGTGCCAGCTCATCAGGGCCCTTCTATGGCTACACCTTC. Its translation is CASSSGPFYGYTF. The chain links TRBV18 to TRBJ1-2, with a tentative D call TRBD1 (5 bases). Germline assignment: CDR1 KGHSH and CDR2 LQKENI. This CDR3 spans 13 amino acids. The ends were cut back, 5 bases at V and 4 bases at J, with 11 bases in the middle.

This clonotype has just a few counts. This CDR3 is missing its conserved last phenylalanine or tryptophan, likely due to a read error. The CDR3 bases are TGTGCCAGCTCACGGGACAGACAAGAGACCCAGTACGTC. Its protein product is CASSRDRQETQYV. The V and J genes are TRBV18 and TRBJ2-5, with TRBD1 matching over 7 bases. V dropped 4 bases and J dropped 2; count of bases not matched to a gene: 1. CDR3 length: 13 residues. Germline V gene data show CDR1 as KGHSH and CDR2 as LQKENI.

This clonotype was seen a few times. The genes are TRBV7-2 and TRBJ1-2; D is unresolved. This CDR3 comprises 13 residues. Germline CDR1 and CDR2: SGHTA and FQGNSA. The germline V and J ends were trimmed by 5 bases and 4 bases, with 11 bases remaining between them. CDR3 loop: CASSRPTGYGYTF. CDR3 in DNA: TGTGCCAGCAGCCGCCCTACCGGCTATGGCTACACCTTC. The whole variable domain, filled in from reference TRBV7-2 and TRBJ1-2, reads GAGVSQSPSNKVTEKGKDVELRCDPISGHTALYWYRQSLGQGLEFLIYFQGNSAPDKSGLPSDRFSAERTGGSVSTLTIQRTQQEDSAVYLCASSRPTGYGYTFGSGTRLTVV.

V usage is TRBV2 and J usage is TRBJ1-2; D gene ambiguous. The CDR3 is 13 residues long. V was trimmed by 10 bases and J by 5 bases, leaving 17 bases between them. Germline V lookup: CDR1 SNHLY, CDR2 FYNNEI. The chain's CDR3 is CATRAGSIYGYTF. DNA for the CDR3: TGTGCCACCAGAGCGGGGAGTATATATGGCTACACCTTC. Drawing the rest from reference TRBV2 and TRBJ1-2, the complete variable domain is EPEVTQTPSHQVTQMGQEVILRCVPISNHLYFYWYRQILGQKVEFLVSFYNNEISEKSEIFDDQFSVERPDGSNFTLKIRSTKLEDSAMYFCATRAGSIYGYTFGSGTRLTVV.

This clonotype was found many times. The chain is built from TRBV11-2 and TRBJ2-5, with D possibly matching TRBD1 (6 bases). The V end lost 1 base, the J end lost 2 bases, and 17 bases lay between the germline ends. The CDR3 is 17 residues long. Germline CDR1 is SGHAT and CDR2 is FQNNGV. The CDR3 bases are TGTGCCAGCAGCTTAGTACGTGAAGAAAGGGGGCAAGAGACCCAGTACTTC. This gives the protein CASSLVREERGQETQYF.

This clonotype appeared a few times. The chain combines TRBV12-3 or TRBV12-4 with TRBJ2-1; 8 bases align to TRBD2. CDR3 length equals 17 residues. V lost 2 bases to trimming and J lost 0 bases; unmatched junction nucleotides: 6. The CDR3: CASSLRGGVSSYNEQFF. The CDR3 nucleotides are TGTGCCAGCAGTTTACGGGGGGGCGTTTCCTCCTACAATGAGCAGTTCTTC.

V usage is TRBV5-6 and J usage is TRBJ2-1; 12 bases match TRBD2. CDR3 length: 16 amino acids. In germline, CDR1 is SGHDT, CDR2 YYEEEE. Trimming cost V 2 bases and J 7 bases; bases outside gene matches: 7. The chain's CDR3 is CASSFKTSGRRNEQFF. In DNA form, the CDR3 reads TGTGCCAGCAGCTTCAAAACTAGCGGGAGGCGTAATGAGCAGTTCTTC.

In its sample, this clonotype was seen many times. The rearrangement joins TRBV3-1 to TRBJ2-5; D is unresolved. Germline V CDR1 and CDR2: LGHDT, YNNKEL (reference sequence). CDR3 length: 13 amino acids. V lost 1 base and J lost 4, with 7 bases in between. The DNA of the CDR3 is TGTGCCAGCAGCCAAGCGGGTGGAGAGACCCAGTACTTC. Protein sequence: CASSQAGGETQYF.

Ten or more counts support this clonotype. The chain carries TRBV5-1 and TRBJ2-7, with D possibly TRBD1 on 6 matching bases. The ends were cut back, 5 bases at V and 0 bases at J, with 12 bases in the middle. This CDR3 is 14 amino acids long. CDR1 and CDR2 from the germline V gene are SGHRS and YFSETQ. In DNA form, the CDR3 reads TGCGCCAGCAGGTGGTCAGGGGTCTCCTACGAGCAGTACTTC. Protein: CASRWSGVSYEQYF.

This clonotype was picked up many times. The rearrangement joins TRBV11-2 to TRBJ2-7; TRBD2 aligns across 12 bases. The ends lost 5 bases at V and 2 bases at J; junction bases unmatched: 1. The V gene's germline CDR1 is SGHAT and CDR2 FQNNGV. The length of the CDR3 is 14 residues. This CDR3 is CASSPSGRAYEQYF. Here the CDR3 DNA reads TGTGCCAGCAGCCCTAGCGGGAGGGCCTACGAGCAGTACTTC.

This clonotype was counted only a few times. The rearrangement links TRBV11-3 to TRBJ2-2; tentative D call: TRBD2 (5 bases). The V gene's germline CDR1 is SGHNT and CDR2 YENEEA. Trimming pared 2 bases from V and 8 bases from J, leaving 9 bases between. The CDR3 length is 13 residues. CDR3 in amino acids: CASSLPSSGELFF. For the CDR3, the DNA is TGTGCCAGCAGCTTACCTAGCTCAGGGGAGCTGTTTTTT.

This clonotype has just a few counts. The V gene is TRBV12-3 or TRBV12-4, the J gene TRBJ2-7; D might be TRBD1 or TRBD2, each matching 6 bases. Trimming cost V 3 bases and J 2 bases, with 14 bases left between them. This CDR3 spans 15 amino acids. This CDR3 is CASSFLGGHPYEQYF. DNA for the CDR3: TGTGCCAGCAGTTTCCTCGGGGGCCACCCCTACGAGCAGTACTTC.

Many counts were recorded for this clonotype. This chain's CDR3 is CASSLPSDAGQSGNTIYF. The CDR3 DNA is TGTGCCAGCAGCTTACCGTCTGACGCAGGCCAATCTGGAAACACCATATATTTT. The V gene is TRBV7-2, the J gene TRBJ1-3; D not certain. This CDR3 spans 18 amino acids. Trimming removed 2 bases at V and 1 base at J, with 18 bases between. CDR1 and CDR2 (germline): SGHTA, FQGNSA.

This clonotype was counted at least ten times. Here the CDR3 reads CASSTPGGSSYNEQFF. CDR3 DNA sequence: TGTGCCAGCAGCACGCCCGGGGGAAGCTCCTACAATGAGCAGTTCTTC. This chain joins TRBV28 and TRBJ2-1; D might be TRBD2 (6 bases). The germline V gene has CDR1 MDHEN and CDR2 SYDVKM. Between the trimmed V and J ends, which lost 6 bases and 0 bases, there was a span of 15 bases. The CDR3 is made up of 16 amino acids.